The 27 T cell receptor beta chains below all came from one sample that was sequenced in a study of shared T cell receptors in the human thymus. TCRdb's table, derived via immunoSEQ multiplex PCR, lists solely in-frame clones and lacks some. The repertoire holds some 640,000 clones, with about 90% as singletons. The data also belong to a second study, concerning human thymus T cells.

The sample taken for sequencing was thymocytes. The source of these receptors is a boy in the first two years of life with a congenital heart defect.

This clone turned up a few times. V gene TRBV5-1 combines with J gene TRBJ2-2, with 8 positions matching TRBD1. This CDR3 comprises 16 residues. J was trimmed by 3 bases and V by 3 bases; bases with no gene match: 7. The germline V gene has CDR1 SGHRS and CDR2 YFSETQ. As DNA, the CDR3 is TGCGCCAGCAGCTGCCAGGGGGCGAAGGACACCGGGGAGCTGTTTTTT. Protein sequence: CASSCQGAKDTGELFF. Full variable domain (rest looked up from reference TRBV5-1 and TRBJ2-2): KAGVTQTPRYLIKTRGQQVTLSCSPISGHRSVSWYQQTPGQGLQFLFEYFSETQRNKGNFPGRFSGRQFSNSRSEMNVSTLELGDSALYLCASSCQGAKDTGELFFGEGSRLTVL.

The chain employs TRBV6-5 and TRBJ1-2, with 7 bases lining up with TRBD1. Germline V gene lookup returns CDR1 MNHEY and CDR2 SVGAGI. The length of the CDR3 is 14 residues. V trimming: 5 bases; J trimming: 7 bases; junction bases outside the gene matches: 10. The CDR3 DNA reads TGTGCCAGCAGTCACAGGGGAACGATTTCTGGCTACACCTTC. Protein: CASSHRGTISGYTF.

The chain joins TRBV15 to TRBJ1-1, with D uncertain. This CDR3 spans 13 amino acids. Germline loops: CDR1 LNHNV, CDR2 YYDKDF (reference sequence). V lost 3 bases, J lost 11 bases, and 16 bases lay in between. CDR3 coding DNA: TGTGCCACCAGCAGTCGGGGTGGGTTGATGGCTTTCTTT. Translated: CATSSRGGLMAFF.

CDR3 in amino acids: CASRGTRGSGSLSNQPQHF. CDR3 DNA sequence: TGTGCCAGCAGAGGAACCCGAGGCTCGGGATCCCTTAGCAATCAGCCCCAGCATTTT. V gene TRBV2 combines with J gene TRBJ1-5; D is unclear. The germline V gene encodes CDR1 SNHLY and CDR2 FYNNEI. This CDR3 is 19 amino acids long. V was shortened by 6 bases and J by 0 bases, with 24 bases between the two germline ends.

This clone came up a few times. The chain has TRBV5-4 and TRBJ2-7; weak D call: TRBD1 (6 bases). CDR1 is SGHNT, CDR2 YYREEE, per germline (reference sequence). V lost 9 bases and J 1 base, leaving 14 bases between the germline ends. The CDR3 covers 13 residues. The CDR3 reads CATRGGRSYEQYF. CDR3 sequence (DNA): TGTGCCACGCGTGGGGGCAGGTCCTACGAGCAGTACTTC.

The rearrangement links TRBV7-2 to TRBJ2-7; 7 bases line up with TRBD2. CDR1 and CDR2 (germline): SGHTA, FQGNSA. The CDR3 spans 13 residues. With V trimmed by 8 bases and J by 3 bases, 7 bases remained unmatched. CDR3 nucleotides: TGTGCCAGCCTTCCTGTAGCGGGCTACGAGCAGTACTTC. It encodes CASLPVAGYEQYF.

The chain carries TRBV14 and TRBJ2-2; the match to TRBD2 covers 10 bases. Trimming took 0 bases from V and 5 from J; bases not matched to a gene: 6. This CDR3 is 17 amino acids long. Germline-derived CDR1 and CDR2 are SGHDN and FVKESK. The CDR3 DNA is TGTGCCAGCAGCCAAGATACAGAGCGGGAGGGGACCGGGGAGCTGTTTTTT. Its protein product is CASSQDTEREGTGELFF. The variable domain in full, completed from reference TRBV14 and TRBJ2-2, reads EAGVTQFPSHSVIEKGQTVTLRCDPISGHDNLYWYRRVMGKEIKFLLHFVKESKQDESGMPNNRFLAERTGGTYSTLKVQPAELEDSGVYFCASSQDTEREGTGELFFGEGSRLTVL.

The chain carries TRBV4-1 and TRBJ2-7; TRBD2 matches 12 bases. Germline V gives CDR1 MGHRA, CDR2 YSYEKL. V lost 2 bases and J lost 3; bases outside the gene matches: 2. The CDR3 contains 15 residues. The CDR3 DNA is TGCGCCAGCAGCCAACTAGCGGGGGGGGACTACGAGCAGTACTTC. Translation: CASSQLAGGDYEQYF.

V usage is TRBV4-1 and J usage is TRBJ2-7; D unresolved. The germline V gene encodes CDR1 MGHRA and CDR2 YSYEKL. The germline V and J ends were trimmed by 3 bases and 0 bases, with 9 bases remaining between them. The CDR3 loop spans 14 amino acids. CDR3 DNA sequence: TGCGCCAGCAGCCAGCAATCGAGCTCCTACGAGCAGTACTTC. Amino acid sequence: CASSQQSSSYEQYF.

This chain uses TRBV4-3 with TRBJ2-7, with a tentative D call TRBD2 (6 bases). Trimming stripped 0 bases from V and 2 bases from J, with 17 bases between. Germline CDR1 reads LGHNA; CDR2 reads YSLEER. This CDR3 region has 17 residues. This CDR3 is CASSQDFSGYRPYEQYF. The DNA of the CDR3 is TGCGCCAGCAGCCAAGATTTCAGCGGGTATAGACCCTACGAGCAGTACTTC.

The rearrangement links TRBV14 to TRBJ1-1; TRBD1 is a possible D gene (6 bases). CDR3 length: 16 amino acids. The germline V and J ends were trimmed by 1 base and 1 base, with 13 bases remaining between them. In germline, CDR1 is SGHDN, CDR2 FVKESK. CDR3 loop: CASSQVLDRRNTEAFF. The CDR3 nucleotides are TGTGCCAGCAGCCAAGTCCTCGACAGGAGGAACACTGAAGCTTTCTTT.

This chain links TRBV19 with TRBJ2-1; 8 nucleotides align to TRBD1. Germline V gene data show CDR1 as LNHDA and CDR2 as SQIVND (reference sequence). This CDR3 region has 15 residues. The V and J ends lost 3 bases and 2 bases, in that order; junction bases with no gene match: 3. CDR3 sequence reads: CASSMEDRAYNEQFF. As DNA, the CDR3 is TGTGCCAGTAGTATGGAGGACAGGGCCTACAATGAGCAGTTCTTC.

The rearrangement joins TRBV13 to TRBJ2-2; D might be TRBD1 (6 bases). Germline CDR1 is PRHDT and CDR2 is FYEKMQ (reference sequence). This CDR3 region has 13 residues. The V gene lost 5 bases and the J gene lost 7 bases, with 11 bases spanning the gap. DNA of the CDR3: TGTGCCAGCAGCCCACAGGGTTACGGGGAGCTGTTTTTT. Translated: CASSPQGYGELFF. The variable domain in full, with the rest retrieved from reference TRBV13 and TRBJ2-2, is AAGVIQSPRHLIKEKRETATLKCYPIPRHDTVYWYQQGPGQDPQFLISFYEKMQSDKGSIPDRFSAQQFSDYHSELNMSSLELGDSALYFCASSPQGYGELFFGEGSRLTVL.

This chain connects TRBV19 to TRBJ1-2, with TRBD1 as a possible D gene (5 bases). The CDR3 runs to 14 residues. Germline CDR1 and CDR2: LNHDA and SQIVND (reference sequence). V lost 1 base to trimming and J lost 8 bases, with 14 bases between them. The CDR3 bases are TGTGCCAGTAGTATAGCCGGAGCCAAGGGGGGCTACACCTTC. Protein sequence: CASSIAGAKGGYTF.

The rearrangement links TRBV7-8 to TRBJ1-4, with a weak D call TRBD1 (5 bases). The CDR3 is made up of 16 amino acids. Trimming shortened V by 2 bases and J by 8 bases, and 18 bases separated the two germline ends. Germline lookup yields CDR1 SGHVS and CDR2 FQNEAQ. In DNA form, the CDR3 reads TGTGCCAGCAGCTTATCTAGGGCAGGGAAGGGGGAAAAACTGTTTTTT. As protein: CASSLSRAGKGEKLFF.

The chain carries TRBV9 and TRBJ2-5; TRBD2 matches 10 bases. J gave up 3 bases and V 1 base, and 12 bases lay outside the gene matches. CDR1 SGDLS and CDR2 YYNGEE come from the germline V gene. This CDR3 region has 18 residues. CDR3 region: CASSVTPGRLAGEETQYF. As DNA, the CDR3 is TGTGCCAGCAGCGTAACGCCGGGCCGGCTAGCGGGGGAAGAGACCCAGTACTTC.

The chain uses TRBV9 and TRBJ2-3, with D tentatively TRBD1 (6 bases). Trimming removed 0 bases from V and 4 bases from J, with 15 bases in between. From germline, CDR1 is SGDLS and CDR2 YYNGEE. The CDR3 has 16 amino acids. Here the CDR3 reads CASSVVGGTRADTQYF. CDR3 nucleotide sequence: TGTGCCAGCAGCGTAGTAGGGGGAACCAGGGCAGATACGCAGTATTTT. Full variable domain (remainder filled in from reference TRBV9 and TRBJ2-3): DSGVTQTPKHLITATGQRVTLRCSPRSGDLSVYWYQQSLDQGLQFLIQYYNGEERAKGNILERFSAQQFPDLHSELNLSSLELGDSALYFCASSVVGGTRADTQYFGPGTRLTVL.

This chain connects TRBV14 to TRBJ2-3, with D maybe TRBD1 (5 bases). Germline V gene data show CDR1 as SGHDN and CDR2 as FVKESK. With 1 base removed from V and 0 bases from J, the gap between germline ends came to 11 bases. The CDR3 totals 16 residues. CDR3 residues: CASSQGGQISTDTQYF. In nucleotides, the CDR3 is TGTGCCAGCAGCCAAGGGGGCCAGATAAGCACAGATACGCAGTATTTT.

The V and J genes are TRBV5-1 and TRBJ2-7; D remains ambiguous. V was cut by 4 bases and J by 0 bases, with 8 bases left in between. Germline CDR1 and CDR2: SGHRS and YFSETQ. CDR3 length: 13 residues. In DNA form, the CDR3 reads TGCGCCAGCAGCCACACCACCTCCTACGAGCAGTACTTC. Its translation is CASSHTTSYEQYF.

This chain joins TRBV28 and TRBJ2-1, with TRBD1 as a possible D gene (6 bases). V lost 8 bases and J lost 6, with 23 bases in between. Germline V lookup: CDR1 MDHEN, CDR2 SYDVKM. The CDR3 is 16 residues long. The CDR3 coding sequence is TGTGCCAGCTCCGCCCGAGCCGAACAGGGTTTCAATGAGCAGTTCTTC. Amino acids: CASSARAEQGFNEQFF.

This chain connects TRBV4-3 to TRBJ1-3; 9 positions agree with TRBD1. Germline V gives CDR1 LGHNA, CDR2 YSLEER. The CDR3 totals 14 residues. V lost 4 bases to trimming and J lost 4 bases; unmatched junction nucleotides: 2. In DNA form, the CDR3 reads TGCGCCAGCAGCCCGGGACAGGGAGGAAACACCATATATTTT. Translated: CASSPGQGGNTIYF.

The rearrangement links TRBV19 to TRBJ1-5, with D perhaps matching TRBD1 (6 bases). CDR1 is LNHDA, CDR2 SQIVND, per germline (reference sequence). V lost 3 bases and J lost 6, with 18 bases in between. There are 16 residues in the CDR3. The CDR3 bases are TGTGCCAGTAGTATCCCAAAACCAGGGGATCTTCAGCCCCAGCATTTT. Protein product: CASSIPKPGDLQPQHF. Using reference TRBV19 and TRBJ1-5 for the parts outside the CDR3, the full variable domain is DGGITQSPKYLFRKEGQNVTLSCEQNLNHDAMYWYRQDPGQGLRLIYYSQIVNDFQKGDIAEGYSVSREKKESFPLTVTSAQKNPTAFYLCASSIPKPGDLQPQHFGDGTRLSIL.

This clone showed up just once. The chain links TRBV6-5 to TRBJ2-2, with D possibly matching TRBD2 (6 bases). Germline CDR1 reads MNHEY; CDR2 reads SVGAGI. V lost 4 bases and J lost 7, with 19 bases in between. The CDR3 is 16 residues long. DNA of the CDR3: TGTGCCAGCAGTTGCTCGGGCCCGGGGAGGAACGGGGAGCTGTTTTTT. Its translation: CASSCSGPGRNGELFF.

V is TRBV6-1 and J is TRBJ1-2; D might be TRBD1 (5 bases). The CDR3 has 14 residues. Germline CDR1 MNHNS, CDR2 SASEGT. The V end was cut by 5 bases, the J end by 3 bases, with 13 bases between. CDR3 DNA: TGTGCCAGCAGTCTCCAGACAGCCCACTATGGCTACACCTTC. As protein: CASSLQTAHYGYTF.

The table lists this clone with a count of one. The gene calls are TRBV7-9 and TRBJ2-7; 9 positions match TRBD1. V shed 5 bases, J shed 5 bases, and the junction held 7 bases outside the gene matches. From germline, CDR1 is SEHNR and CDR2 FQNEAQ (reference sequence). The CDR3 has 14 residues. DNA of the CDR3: TGTGCCAGCAGCCCCGGGACAGGGTCAAACGAGCAGTACTTC. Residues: CASSPGTGSNEQYF.

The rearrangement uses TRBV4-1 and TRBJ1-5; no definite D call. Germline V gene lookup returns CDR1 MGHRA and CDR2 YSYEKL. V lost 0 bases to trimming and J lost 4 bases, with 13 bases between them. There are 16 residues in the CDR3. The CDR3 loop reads CASSQERGEVNQPQHF. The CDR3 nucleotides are TGCGCCAGCAGCCAAGAACGTGGGGAGGTTAATCAGCCCCAGCATTTT.

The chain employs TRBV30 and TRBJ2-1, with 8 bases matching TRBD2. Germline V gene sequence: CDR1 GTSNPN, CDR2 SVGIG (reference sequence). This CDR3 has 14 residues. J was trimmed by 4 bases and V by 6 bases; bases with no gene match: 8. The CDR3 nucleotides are TGTGCCTGCTCCAGCGGGAGAGTTTACAATGAGCAGTTCTTC. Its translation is CACSSGRVYNEQFF.